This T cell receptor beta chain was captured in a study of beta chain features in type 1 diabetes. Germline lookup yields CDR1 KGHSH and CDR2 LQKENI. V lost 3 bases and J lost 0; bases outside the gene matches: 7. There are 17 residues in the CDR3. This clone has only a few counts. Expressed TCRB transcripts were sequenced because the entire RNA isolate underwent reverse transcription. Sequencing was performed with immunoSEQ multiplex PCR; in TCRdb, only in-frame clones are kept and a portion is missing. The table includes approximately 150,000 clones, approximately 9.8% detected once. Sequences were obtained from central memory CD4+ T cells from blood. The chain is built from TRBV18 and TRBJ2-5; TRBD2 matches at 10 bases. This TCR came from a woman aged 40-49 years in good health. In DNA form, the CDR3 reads TGTGCCAGCTCACCGTGGTCTAGCGGGGGAAACCAAGAGACCCAGTACTTC. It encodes CASSPWSSGGNQETQYF.